This TCR beta chain was found in a study of control samples from healthy donors and cancer patients. The protocol was immunoSEQ multiplex PCR, while the TCRdb copy is restricted to in-frame clones and leaves out a portion. The sample lists some 130,000 clones, over 75% seen once, with roughly 2.5% in the top ten. V shed 4 bases and J 1 base; nucleotides not matched to a gene: 10. Germline CDR1 is SGHRS and CDR2 is YFSETQ. The CDR3 is 17 amino acids. The sample comprised blood. This receptor was identified in a man in his forties in good health. The chain links TRBV5-1 to TRBJ2-5, with 10 nucleotides matching TRBD2. The CDR3 here is CASSPALAGGVQETQYF. In DNA, the CDR3 is TGCGCCAGCAGCCCTGCCTTAGCGGGGGGCGTCCAAGAGACCCAGTACTTC. The variable domain in full, with the rest retrieved from reference TRBV5-1 and TRBJ2-5, is KAGVTQTPRYLIKTRGQQVTLSCSPISGHRSVSWYQQTPGQGLQFLFEYFSETQRNKGNFPGRFSGRQFSNSRSEMNVSTLELGDSALYLCASSPALAGGVQETQYFGPGTRLLVL.